This T cell receptor beta chain is from a study of shared clonotypes between healthy human individuals (dated by TCRdb to between 2020 and 2021). Regarding the research as a whole: The cohort comprised a couple of women and three men aged 18 to 49 years. Per donor, three plates each were used for CD4 naive and CD4 memory, two for CD8 naive, and one for CD8 memory. Between about 0.8 and 9 billion PBMCs per donor were obtained by leukapheresis. To increase sequencing depth and limit assay-specific biases, different laboratories used diverse techniques to prepare libraries and sequence TCR repertoires. To estimate repertoire size and how much clonotype sharing occurs between individuals, the study deeply sequenced the blood TCR repertoires of roughly 5 healthy adults. Study-wide conclusions, independent of this receptor: Because the study included a small number of donors, the genetic and exposure-history diversity represented was limited. Clonotypes shared by all four sorted-subset donors showed higher generation probabilities than non-shared clonotypes. Larger estimated clonotype richness was generally found for naive subsets than for memory subsets. Sampling was restricted to blood, and TCR repertoires in tissues likely differ from the TCR repertoires found in blood. Based on pairwise subsampling, the degree of clonotype sharing among donors was expected to be affected by sequencing depth. Across a few donors, approximately 5% of naive CD4, around 3.5% of naive CD8, roughly 2.2% of memory CD4, and approximately 0.42% of memory CD8 clonotypes were shared. Even with the large sequencing depth, rarefaction of the sorted-subset datasets indicated that sequencing was incomplete.

Notes on this clone: What this receptor recognizes is not known. Base qualities are not at hand, and no much larger clone is one base apart. This same CDR3 is encoded by further DNA sequences in the sample.

V is pared back by 6 bases and J by 0 bases, with 8 bases lying between the germline termini. The germline V gene gives CDR1 as KGHSH and CDR2 as LQKENI. The CDR3 runs 13 residues from the cysteine to the phenylalanine. Only the CDR3 DNA is retained, 39 bases long and in frame from the first base. Using the deep immunoSEQ assay, TCR CDR3 regions were amplified from genomic DNA by multiplex PCR. Extracted genomic DNA from each cell subset was distributed evenly across all wells of several immunoSEQ 96-well plates, and each plate was treated as a replicate. For sorted subsets, each replicate PCR was loaded with about 200 ng genomic DNA, equivalent to about 30,000 T cell genomes. Purified libraries were measured with a Qubit 3.0 fluorometer, size-checked on a Bioanalyzer 2100, and measured again with the KAPA Library Quantification kit. A separate single-read 150-cycle Illumina NextSeq 550 flow cell was used to sequence each immunoSEQ 96-well plate. The source study handled its data this way. Because the immunoSEQ output held only junctional sequences and lacked quality scores, the filtering could not match the filtering applied to full-length reads. Sequences were annotated with PyIR, a Python wrapper for IgBLAST v1.9, using IMGT germline references to assign V/J genes and CDR3. Reads were removed for weak V/J assignments (E-value above 1e-6), missing CDR3, stop codons, out-of-frame junctions, or ambiguous translated residues. V3J clonotypes were defined as sequences sharing the same inferred V gene, J gene, and CDR3 amino acid sequence. Percentage overlap between repertoires was calculated by dividing the number of shared unique clonotypes by the size of the smaller repertoire. Three approaches were used to assess repertoire richness: RTK rarefaction, the Chao1 estimator, and Recon v2.1 estimates of unobserved clonotypes. For all TCRbeta clonotypes obtained by the gDNA method from four donors, generation probabilities were computed with OLGA. TCRdb limited this immuneACCESS table to in-frame rearrangements with V and J called. A share of clones is missing; checked studies link under half to unresolved V genes, and the rest is unexplained. That table gives V, J and clone size, and the DNA gave D and trimming. This sample comprises over 150,000 clones, over 50% of them detected only once. Together, the top ten hold roughly a tenth of the sample.

The donors were healthy, HIV-negative adults who had no recently reported acute infections or vaccinations. Every donor was a Caucasian adult living in Nashville, Tennessee, USA. CD4+ T cells were enriched by magnetic negative selection, after which naive cells were positively selected on CD45RA and the negative fraction was taken as the memory subset. Blood was obtained by leukapheresis, after which PBMCs were separated by Ficoll-Histopaque density gradient centrifugation and cryopreserved in liquid nitrogen vapor phase. Purity and quantity of every magnetically sorted T cell population were checked by analytical flow cytometry. From each sorted fraction, genomic DNA was isolated and quantified by UV absorbance on a Nanodrop 2000c.

This chain joins TRBV18 to TRBJ2-5; no D gene can be assigned with confidence. Sample: memory CD4+ T cells sorted from blood. The sample's cell subset or site label, decoded: CD45RA-negative fraction. This TCR was recovered from a man aged 25-45 years in good health. The base sequence is TGTGCCAGCTCCGGTGGGTACCAAGAGACCCAGTACTTC. Its translation is CASSGGYQETQYF.